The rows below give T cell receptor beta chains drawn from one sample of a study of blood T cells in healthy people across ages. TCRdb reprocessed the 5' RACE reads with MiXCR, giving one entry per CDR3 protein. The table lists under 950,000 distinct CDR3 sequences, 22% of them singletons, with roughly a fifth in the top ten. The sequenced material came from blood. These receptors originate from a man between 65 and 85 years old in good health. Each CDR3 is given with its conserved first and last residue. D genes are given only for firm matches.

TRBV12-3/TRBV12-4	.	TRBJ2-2	CASSLQDAGELFF	TGTGCCAGCAGTTTACAGGACGCCGGGGAGCTGTTTTTT
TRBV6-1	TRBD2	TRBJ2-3	CASSLRTSGFSTDTQYF	TGTGCCAGCAGTCTCCGGACTAGCGGGTTTAGCACAGATACGCAGTATTTT
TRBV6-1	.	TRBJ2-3	CASTNPGTDTQYF	TGTGCCAGCACTAACCCAGGGACAGATACGCAGTATTTT
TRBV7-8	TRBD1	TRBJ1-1	CASSFGTGIVGTEAFF	TGTGCCAGCAGCTTCGGGACAGGGATAGTGGGCACTGAAGCTTTCTTT
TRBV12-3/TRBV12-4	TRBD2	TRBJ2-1	CASSLRGGGGNEQFF	TGTGCCAGCAGTCTCAGGGGCGGGGGGGGTAATGAGCAGTTCTTC
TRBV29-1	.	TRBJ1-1	CSGLSTEAFF	TGCAGCGGTCTGAGCACTGAAGCTTTCTTT
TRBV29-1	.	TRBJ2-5	CSVTGSQETQYF	TGCAGCGTTACAGGGAGCCAAGAGACCCAGTACTTC
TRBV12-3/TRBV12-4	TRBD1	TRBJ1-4	CASSPLGQGHEKLFF	TGCGCCAGCAGTCCCCTGGGACAGGGTCATGAAAAACTGTTTTTT
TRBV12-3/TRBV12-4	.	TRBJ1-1	CASSFSERNTEAFF	TGTGCCAGCAGTTTTTCGGAGAGGAACACTGAAGCTTTCTTT
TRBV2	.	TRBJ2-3	CASITDSTDTQYF	TGTGCCAGCATCACAGATAGCACAGATACGCAGTATTTT